This note documents a single T cell receptor beta chain sequence. The CDR3 spans 14 residues. Germline loops: CDR1 MNHEY, CDR2 SMNVEV (reference sequence). Trimming took off 6 bases at V and 0 bases at J, with 9 bases between the two ends. Measured with immunoSEQ multiplex PCR; TCRdb has only the in-frame clones, and not every one. The sample lists around 110,000 clones; about 90% were seen once. The data are from a study of T cell responses to AZD1222 COVID-19 vaccine. Study at large: Pooling covered second doses at about 4 or about 12 weeks.

The input for sequencing was peripheral blood, taken on day 0 of AZD1222 vaccination. The receptor's source is an adult in good health. The chain uses TRBV27 and TRBJ2-1; the D gene could be TRBD1 or TRBD2 (5 bases each). CDR3 protein: CASRGVSSYNEQFF. CDR3 in DNA: TGTGCCAGCAGGGGGGTTAGCTCCTACAATGAGCAGTTCTTC.